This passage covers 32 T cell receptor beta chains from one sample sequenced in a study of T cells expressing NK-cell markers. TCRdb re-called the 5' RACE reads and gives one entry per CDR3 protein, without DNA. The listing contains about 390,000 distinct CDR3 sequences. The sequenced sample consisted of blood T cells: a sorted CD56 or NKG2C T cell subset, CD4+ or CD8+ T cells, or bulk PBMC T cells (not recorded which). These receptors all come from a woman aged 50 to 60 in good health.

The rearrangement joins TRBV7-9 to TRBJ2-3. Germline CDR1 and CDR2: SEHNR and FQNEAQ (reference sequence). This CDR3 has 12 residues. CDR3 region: CASSPRPDTQYF. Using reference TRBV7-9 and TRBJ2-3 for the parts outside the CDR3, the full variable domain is DTGVSQNPRHKITKRGQNVTFRCDPISEHNRLYWYRQTLGQGPEFLTYFQNEAQLEKSRLLSDRFSAERPKGSFSTLEIQRTEQGDSAMYLCASSPRPDTQYFGPGTRLTVL.

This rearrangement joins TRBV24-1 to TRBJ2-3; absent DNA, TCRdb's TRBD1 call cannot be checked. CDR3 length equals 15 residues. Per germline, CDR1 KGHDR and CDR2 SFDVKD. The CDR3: CATSDGQGAVDTQYF.

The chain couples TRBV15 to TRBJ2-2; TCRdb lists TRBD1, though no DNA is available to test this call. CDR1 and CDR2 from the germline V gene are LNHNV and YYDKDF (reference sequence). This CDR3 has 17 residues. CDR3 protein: CATSRESWTANTGELFF.

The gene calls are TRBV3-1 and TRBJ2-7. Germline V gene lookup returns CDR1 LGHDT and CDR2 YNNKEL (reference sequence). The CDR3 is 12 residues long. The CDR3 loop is CASSPRPNEQYF.

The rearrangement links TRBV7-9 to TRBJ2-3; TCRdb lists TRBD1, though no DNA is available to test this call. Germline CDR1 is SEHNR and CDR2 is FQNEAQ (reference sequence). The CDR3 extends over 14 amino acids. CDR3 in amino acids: CASSSDRATDTQYF.

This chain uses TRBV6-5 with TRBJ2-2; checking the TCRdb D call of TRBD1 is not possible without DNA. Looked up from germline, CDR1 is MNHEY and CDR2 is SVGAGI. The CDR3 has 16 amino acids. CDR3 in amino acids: CANALGGPTNTGELFF.

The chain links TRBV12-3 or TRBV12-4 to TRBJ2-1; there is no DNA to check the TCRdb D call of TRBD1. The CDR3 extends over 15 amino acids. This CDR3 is CASRPGQGGKGEQFF.

This chain's CDR3 is CATSDPTSGFHEQYF. The rearrangement links TRBV24-1 to TRBJ2-7; TCRdb designates TRBD2, a call that cannot be tested without DNA. The CDR3 runs 15 residues. Germline V gene lookup returns CDR1 KGHDR and CDR2 SFDVKD.

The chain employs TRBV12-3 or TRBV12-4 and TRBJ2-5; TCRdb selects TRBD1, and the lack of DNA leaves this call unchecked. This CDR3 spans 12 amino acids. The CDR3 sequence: CASRGIQETQYF.

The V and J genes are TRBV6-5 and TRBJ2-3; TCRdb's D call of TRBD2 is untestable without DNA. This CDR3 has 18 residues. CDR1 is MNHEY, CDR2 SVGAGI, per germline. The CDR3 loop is CASSYPSLAGGSADTQYF.

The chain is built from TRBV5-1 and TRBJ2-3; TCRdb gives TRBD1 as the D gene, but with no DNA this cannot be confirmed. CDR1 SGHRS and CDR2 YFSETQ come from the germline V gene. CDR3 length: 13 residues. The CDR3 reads CASSPMTADTQYF. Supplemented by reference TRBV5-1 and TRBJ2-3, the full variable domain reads KAGVTQTPRYLIKTRGQQVTLSCSPISGHRSVSWYQQTPGQGLQFLFEYFSETQRNKGNFPGRFSGRQFSNSRSEMNVSTLELGDSALYLCASSPMTADTQYFGPGTRLTVL.

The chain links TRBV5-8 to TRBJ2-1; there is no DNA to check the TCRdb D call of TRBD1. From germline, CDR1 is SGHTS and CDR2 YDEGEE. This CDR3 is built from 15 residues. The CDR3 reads CASSLEGGGGIGQFF.

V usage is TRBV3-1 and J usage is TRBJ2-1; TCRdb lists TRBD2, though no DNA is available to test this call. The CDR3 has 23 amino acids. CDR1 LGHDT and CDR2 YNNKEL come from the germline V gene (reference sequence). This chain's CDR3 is CASKGLTGGTSGRAQVLYNEQFF.

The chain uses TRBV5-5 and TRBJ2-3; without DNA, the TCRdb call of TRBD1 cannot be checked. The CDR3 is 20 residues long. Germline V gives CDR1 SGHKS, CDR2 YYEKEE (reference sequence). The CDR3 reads CASSSLPMGGQGMGTDTQYF.

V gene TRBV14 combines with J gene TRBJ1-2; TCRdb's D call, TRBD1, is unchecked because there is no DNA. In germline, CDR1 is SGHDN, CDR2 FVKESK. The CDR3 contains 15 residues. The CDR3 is CASSQVSGQFYGYTF.

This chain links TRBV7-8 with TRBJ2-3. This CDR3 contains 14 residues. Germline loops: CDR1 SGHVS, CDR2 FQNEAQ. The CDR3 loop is CASSPPAGTDTQYF.

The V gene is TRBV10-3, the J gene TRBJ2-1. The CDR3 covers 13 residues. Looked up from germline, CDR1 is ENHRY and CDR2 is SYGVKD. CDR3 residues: CAIRETDSNEQFF.

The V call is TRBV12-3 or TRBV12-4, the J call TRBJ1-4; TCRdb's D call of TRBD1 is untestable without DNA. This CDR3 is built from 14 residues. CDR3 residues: CASTLRDRREKLFF.

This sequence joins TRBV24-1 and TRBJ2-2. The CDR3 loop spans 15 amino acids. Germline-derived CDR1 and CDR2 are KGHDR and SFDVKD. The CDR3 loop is CATSDFPYNTGELFF.

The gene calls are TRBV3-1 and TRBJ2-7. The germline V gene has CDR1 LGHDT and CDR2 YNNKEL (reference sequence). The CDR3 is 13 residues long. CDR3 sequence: CASSQRADYEQYF.

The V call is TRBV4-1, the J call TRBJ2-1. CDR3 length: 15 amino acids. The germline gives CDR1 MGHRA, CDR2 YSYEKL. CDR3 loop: CASSQEAYSYNEQFF.

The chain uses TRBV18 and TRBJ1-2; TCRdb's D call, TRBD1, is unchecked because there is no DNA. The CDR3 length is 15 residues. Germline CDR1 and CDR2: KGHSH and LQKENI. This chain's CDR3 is CASSPLTTGVYGYTF.

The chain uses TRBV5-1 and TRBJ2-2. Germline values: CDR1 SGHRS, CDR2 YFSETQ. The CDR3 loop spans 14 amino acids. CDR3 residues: CASSPDGVGGELFF.

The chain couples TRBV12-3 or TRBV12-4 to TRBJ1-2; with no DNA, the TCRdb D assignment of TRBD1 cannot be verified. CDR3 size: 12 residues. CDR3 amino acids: CASRSRQPGYTF.

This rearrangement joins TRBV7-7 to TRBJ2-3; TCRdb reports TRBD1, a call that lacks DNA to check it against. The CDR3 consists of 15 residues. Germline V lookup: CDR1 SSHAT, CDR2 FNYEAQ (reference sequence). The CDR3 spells CASSLGGPVLTTQYF.

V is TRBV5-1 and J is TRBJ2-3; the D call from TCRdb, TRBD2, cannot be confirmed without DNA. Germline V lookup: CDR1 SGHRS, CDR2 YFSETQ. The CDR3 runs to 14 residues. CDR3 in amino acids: CASRLAGNLDTQYF.

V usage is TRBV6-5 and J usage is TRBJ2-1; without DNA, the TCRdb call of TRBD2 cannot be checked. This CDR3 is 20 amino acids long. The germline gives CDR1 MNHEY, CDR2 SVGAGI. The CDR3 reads CASSYRRLAGEGGSNNEQFF.

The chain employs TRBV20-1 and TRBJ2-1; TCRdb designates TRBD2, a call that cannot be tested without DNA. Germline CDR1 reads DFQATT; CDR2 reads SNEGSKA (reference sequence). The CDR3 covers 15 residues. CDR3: CSADLAGVSDNEQFF.

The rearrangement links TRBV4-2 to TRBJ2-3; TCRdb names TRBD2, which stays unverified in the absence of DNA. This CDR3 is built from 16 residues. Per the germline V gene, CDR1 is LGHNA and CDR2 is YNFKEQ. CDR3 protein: CASSQGGTGVTDTQYF.

CDR3 protein: CASSEIPRTSYTF. V is TRBV2 and J is TRBJ1-2; the TRBD1 assignment by TCRdb is unverifiable without DNA. Germline V gives CDR1 SNHLY, CDR2 FYNNEI. There are 13 residues in the CDR3.

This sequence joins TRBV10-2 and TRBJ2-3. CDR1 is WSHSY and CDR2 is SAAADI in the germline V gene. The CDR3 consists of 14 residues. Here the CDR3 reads CASRYQGSTDTQYF.

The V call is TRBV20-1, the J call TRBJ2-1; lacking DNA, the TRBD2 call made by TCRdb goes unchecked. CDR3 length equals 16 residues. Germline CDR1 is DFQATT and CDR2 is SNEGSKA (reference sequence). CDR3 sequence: CSARDWTSGVIDEQFF.